This passage covers 32 T cell receptor beta chains from one sample sequenced in a study of identical twins. TCRdb passed the 5' RACE reads through MiXCR, listing each CDR3 protein once. The sample holds around 510,000 distinct CDR3 sequences, over 11% seen once. This sample also belongs to another study, concerning yellow fever vaccine responses in identical twins.

The sequenced sample consisted of CD4+ T cells sorted from blood. The receptor set was obtained from a woman between 18 and 29 years old in good health.

The rearrangement links TRBV10-3 to TRBJ2-3; 11 bases are a match to TRBD2. This CDR3 is built from 22 residues. CDR1 and CDR2 (germline): ENHRY, SYGVKD. Unmatched junction bases numbered 26, after V lost 2 bases and J lost 7 bases. The CDR3 here is CAISEPPSGTGRGLAGGHTQYF. The CDR3 nucleotides read TGTGCCATCAGTGAGCCCCCCTCCGGGACAGGGAGAGGGCTAGCGGGAGGACATACGCAGTATTTT.

A few counts support this clonotype. The chain links TRBV5-1 to TRBJ2-5; TRBD2 matches at 8 bases. The germline CDR1 and CDR2 sequences are SGHRS and YFSETQ. The CDR3 contains 16 residues. J gave up 3 bases and V 4 bases, and 11 bases lay outside the gene matches. CDR3 residues: CASSHWPGGGEETQYF. The CDR3, as DNA: TGCGCCAGCAGCCATTGGCCGGGGGGGGGCGAAGAGACCCAGTACTTC.

The sample holds a few counts of this clonotype. V and J are TRBV3-1 and TRBJ2-3, with D uncertain. V dropped 7 bases and J dropped 5 bases, with 7 bases sitting between them. Germline CDR1 reads LGHDT; CDR2 reads YNNKEL (reference sequence). The length of the CDR3 is 11 residues. The CDR3: CASNVGDTQYF. DNA of the CDR3: TGTGCCAGCAACGTAGGAGATACGCAGTATTTT.

V is TRBV5-6 and J is TRBJ2-1, with D maybe TRBD1 (6 bases). The V gene's germline CDR1 is SGHDT and CDR2 YYEEEE. The CDR3 consists of 15 residues. The germline V and J ends were trimmed by 0 bases and 9 bases, with 16 bases remaining between them. CDR3 DNA sequence: TGTGCCAGCAGCTTGGGTGGGGGCCCTTTCCTTGAGCAGTTCTTC. It specifies CASSLGGGPFLEQFF.

This clonotype showed up many times. The chain joins TRBV11-2 to TRBJ2-3, with 7 bases lining up with TRBD2. Per the germline V gene, CDR1 is SGHAT and CDR2 is FQNNGV. The CDR3 sequence is 15 residues long. The ends lost 5 bases at V and 0 bases at J; junction bases unmatched: 5. CDR3 region: CASSHTSDSTDTQYF. CDR3 nucleotide sequence: TGTGCCAGCAGCCATACTAGCGATAGCACAGATACGCAGTATTTT.

In its sample, this clonotype was seen a few times. The CDR3 spells CSALGLAGDNEQFF. The CDR3 DNA sequence: TGCAGTGCTCTCGGACTAGCGGGAGACAATGAGCAGTTCTTC. The rearrangement links TRBV20-1 to TRBJ2-1; 13 positions match TRBD2. The junction had 3 bases not matched to a gene; V was cut back by 5 bases and J by 5 bases. Germline lookup yields CDR1 DFQATT and CDR2 SNEGSKA (reference sequence). This CDR3 has 14 amino acids.

This rearrangement joins TRBV28 to TRBJ2-1; D is undetermined. The CDR3 loop spans 17 amino acids. V lost 1 base and J 0 bases, leaving 13 bases between the germline ends. The germline CDR1 and CDR2 sequences are MDHEN and SYDVKM. CDR3 in DNA: TGTGCCAGCAGTTTATACTGGCAGAGGAGCTCCTACAATGAGCAGTTCTTC. Amino acids: CASSLYWQRSSYNEQFF.

The table lists this clonotype with a few counts. The chain links TRBV11-1 to TRBJ2-1; TRBD2 aligns across 10 bases. CDR3 length equals 17 residues. Per the germline V gene, CDR1 is SGHAT and CDR2 is FQDESV (reference sequence). J gave up 7 bases and V 6 bases, and 15 bases lay outside the gene matches. DNA of the CDR3: TGTGCCAGCAGGGCCGGGACTAGCGTCGGAGAGGCGAATGAGCAGTTCTTC. It encodes CASRAGTSVGEANEQFF.

This clonotype was seen a single time. V usage is TRBV2 and J usage is TRBJ2-5; 10 bases agree with TRBD1. The germline V gene has CDR1 SNHLY and CDR2 FYNNEI. The CDR3 has 15 residues. The ends lost 6 bases at V and 2 bases at J; junction bases unmatched: 6. In DNA, the CDR3 is TGTGCCAGCAGCCCCGGGACAGGGGAACAAGAGACCCAGTACTTC. This codes for CASSPGTGEQETQYF.

The chain combines TRBV28 with TRBJ2-7; 10 bases line up with TRBD2. Germline values: CDR1 MDHEN, CDR2 SYDVKM. The CDR3 consists of 12 residues. CDR3 in DNA: TGTGCAGCGGGGGGGGGAACCTACGAGCAGTACTTC. Amino acids: CAAGGGTYEQYF.

The gene calls are TRBV13 and TRBJ1-6, with 7 bases matching TRBD1. The CDR3 has 15 amino acids. The V segment lost 2 bases and the J segment 9 bases; nucleotides outside the gene matches: 7. Germline CDR1 PRHDT, CDR2 FYEKMQ (reference sequence). CDR3 nucleotides: TGTGCCAGCAGCTTAATCAGACAGGGAGGTTCACCCCTCCACTTT. This translates into CASSLIRQGGSPLHF.

There are a few counts of this clonotype. The V gene is TRBV5-1, the J gene TRBJ1-1; 9 bases agree with TRBD1. Looked up from germline, CDR1 is SGHRS and CDR2 is YFSETQ. Trimming took 4 bases from V and 4 from J; bases not matched to a gene: 8. This CDR3 comprises 15 residues. DNA for the CDR3: TGCGCCAGCAGCCCCCGGACAGGGGAAATCACTGAAGCTTTCTTT. This encodes CASSPRTGEITEAFF.

The chain carries TRBV18 and TRBJ2-6, with D tentatively TRBD1 (6 bases). The CDR3 loop spans 16 amino acids. CDR1 and CDR2 (germline): KGHSH, LQKENI. The V end was cut by 3 bases, the J end by 0 bases, with 9 bases between. The CDR3 nucleotides are TGTGCCAGCTCACCGACAGGAGGCTCTGGGGCCAACGTCCTGACTTTC. Translated, it gives CASSPTGGSGANVLTF.

Many counts were recorded for this clonotype. V gene TRBV5-6 combines with J gene TRBJ1-2, with D possibly TRBD1 on 5 matching bases. CDR3 size: 15 residues. Trimming removed 4 bases at V and 0 bases at J, with 13 bases between. Germline lookup yields CDR1 SGHDT and CDR2 YYEEEE. The CDR3 sequence is CASSPGDGTNYGYTF. CDR3 sequence (DNA): TGTGCCAGCAGCCCCGGGGACGGAACTAACTATGGCTACACCTTC.

This clonotype was observed a handful of times. J is TRBJ1-5 and V is TRBV15, with D possibly TRBD1 on 6 matching bases. CDR1 and CDR2 from the germline V gene are LNHNV and YYDKDF (reference sequence). This CDR3 has 15 amino acids. V lost 1 base, J lost 2 bases, and 9 bases lay in between. The CDR3 sequence is CATSRAGVRNQPQHF. The CDR3 DNA sequence: TGTGCCACCAGCAGAGCAGGGGTACGCAATCAGCCCCAGCATTTT.

This clonotype was seen ten or more times. The chain links TRBV10-3 to TRBJ2-1; no clear D. The CDR3 runs to 15 residues. V gave up 2 bases and J gave up 5 bases, with 13 bases separating them. Per the germline V gene, CDR1 is ENHRY and CDR2 is SYGVKD. The CDR3 DNA reads TGTGCCATCAGTGAGAGAATGAGCGAAGACAATGAGCAGTTCTTC. Protein: CAISERMSEDNEQFF.

V gene TRBV15 combines with J gene TRBJ2-7; D gene unclear. The CDR3 covers 16 residues. The V gene's germline CDR1 is LNHNV and CDR2 YYDKDF (reference sequence). V lost 1 base and J lost 3, with 16 bases in between. CDR3 sequence reads: CATSRVVGVGFYEQYF. CDR3 bases: TGTGCCACCAGCAGAGTTGTTGGGGTGGGCTTCTACGAGCAGTACTTC.

The chain joins TRBV20-1 to TRBJ2-7, with TRBD1 identical over 8 bases. Germline CDR1 is DFQATT and CDR2 is SNEGSKA (reference sequence). With V trimmed by 6 bases and J by 6 bases, 13 bases remained unmatched. CDR3 length: 14 amino acids. The CDR3, as DNA: TGCAGTGCGACAGGGGTATCCTCTGTAGCCGAGCAGTACTTC. Amino acid sequence: CSATGVSSVAEQYF.

This clonotype was found a few times. V usage is TRBV5-1 and J usage is TRBJ2-7; no clear D. This CDR3 has 16 amino acids. V was trimmed by 1 base and J by 1 base, leaving 15 bases between them. Germline lookup yields CDR1 SGHRS and CDR2 YFSETQ. The CDR3 loop reads CASSLWGSPGSYEQYF. The CDR3 coding sequence is TGCGCCAGCAGCTTGTGGGGTAGTCCGGGTTCCTACGAGCAGTACTTC.

The sample holds a few counts of this clonotype. The chain employs TRBV6-6 and TRBJ2-2; 9 bases map to TRBD1. Germline assignment: CDR1 MNHNY and CDR2 SVGAGI (reference sequence). The CDR3 covers 13 residues. V gave up 9 bases and J gave up 7 bases; unmatched junction bases: 6. The CDR3 bases are TGTGCCAGTGGACAGGGGACGGGCGGGGAGCTGTTTTTT. It specifies CASGQGTGGELFF.

The chain couples TRBV6-5 to TRBJ2-7, with 7 bases matching TRBD1. J was trimmed by 0 bases and V by 4 bases; bases with no gene match: 3. This CDR3 comprises 14 residues. Germline V CDR1 and CDR2: MNHEY, SVGAGI. The CDR3 is CASSSGGLSYEQYF. The CDR3 DNA reads as TGTGCCAGCAGTTCAGGGGGTCTCTCCTACGAGCAGTACTTC.

This clonotype was seen a few times. This chain joins TRBV4-2 and TRBJ1-2; no reliable D call. Germline assignment: CDR1 LGHNA and CDR2 YNFKEQ. The CDR3 runs 13 residues. The V end was cut by 0 bases, the J end by 9 bases, with 11 bases between. This CDR3 reads CASSQDRFERYTF. CDR3 DNA sequence: TGTGCCAGCAGCCAAGACAGGTTTGAACGCTACACCTTC.

This clonotype was counted between two and nine times. The J gene is TRBJ2-2, the V gene TRBV10-3; perhaps TRBD2 as D (6 bases). Germline CDR1 is ENHRY and CDR2 is SYGVKD. Trimming shortened V by 10 bases and J by 8 bases, and 17 bases separated the two germline ends. The CDR3 is 13 amino acids. The DNA of the CDR3 is TGTGCCACCACGCGGGACCCTAGAGGGGAGCTGTTTTTT. Its protein is CATTRDPRGELFF.

The genes are TRBV5-1 and TRBJ2-5; the match to TRBD1 covers 10 bases. Germline V gene data show CDR1 as SGHRS and CDR2 as YFSETQ. The CDR3 covers 15 residues. The J segment lost 2 bases and the V segment lost 5 bases, leaving 6 bases of the junction unmatched. The CDR3 sequence is CASRSPGQGQETQYF. CDR3 nucleotide sequence: TGCGCCAGCAGGTCGCCGGGACAGGGGCAAGAGACCCAGTACTTC.

This clonotype was observed a handful of times. The gene calls are TRBV10-3 and TRBJ1-1; D is unclear. Trimming removed 3 bases from V and 5 bases from J, with 10 bases in between. The CDR3 spans 13 residues. Germline values: CDR1 ENHRY, CDR2 SYGVKD. CDR3 residues: CAISEDPSTEAFF. Here the CDR3 DNA reads TGTGCCATCAGTGAAGACCCGAGTACTGAAGCTTTCTTT.

This clonotype was recorded a few times. This chain links TRBV28 with TRBJ1-6; 7 bases fit TRBD1. Germline CDR1 is MDHEN and CDR2 is SYDVKM. CDR3 length: 15 residues. Losses at the gene ends were 8 bases for V and 7 bases for J; bases not matched to a gene: 11. The CDR3 reads CASLRETGKNSPLHF. In DNA, the CDR3 is TGTGCCAGCCTAAGGGAGACAGGGAAAAATTCACCCCTCCACTTT.

This clonotype has more than one count but fewer than ten. V usage is TRBV12-3 or TRBV12-4 and J usage is TRBJ2-7; D is undetermined. The CDR3 length is 11 residues. Deletions cut 5 bases from V and 7 bases from J, with 9 bases between. The CDR3 loop reads CASSKSREQYF. DNA of the CDR3: TGTGCCAGCAGTAAAAGCCGGGAGCAGTACTTC.

The chain carries TRBV11-2 and TRBJ1-1; no clear D. The CDR3 runs 13 residues. Per germline, CDR1 SGHAT and CDR2 FQNNGV. V shed 3 bases and J shed 1 base, with 6 bases lying between them. CDR3 region: CASSLWQNTEAFF. For the CDR3, the DNA is TGTGCCAGCAGCTTGTGGCAGAACACTGAAGCTTTCTTT.

This CDR3 is CATDARDTQYF. CDR3 sequence (DNA): TGTGCCACTGACGCGAGGGATACGCAGTATTTT. The chain is built from TRBV28 and TRBJ2-3; no reliable D call. Trimming pared 10 bases from V and 6 bases from J, leaving 11 bases between. The CDR3 runs 11 residues. Germline V gene sequence: CDR1 MDHEN, CDR2 SYDVKM.

In this sample, this clonotype turned up a few times. The chain is built from TRBV25-1 and TRBJ2-3; D remains ambiguous. Trimming removed 0 bases from V and 5 bases from J, with 9 bases in between. CDR1 and CDR2 (germline): MGHDK, SYGVNS. The CDR3 covers 14 residues. The DNA of the CDR3 is TGTGCCAGCAGTGAATATGGGTCAGTAGATACGCAGTATTTT. As protein: CASSEYGSVDTQYF.

The V call is TRBV5-1, the J call TRBJ2-3; D gene unclear. Germline CDR1 reads SGHRS; CDR2 reads YFSETQ. The CDR3 is made up of 14 amino acids. Trimming took off 0 bases at V and 2 bases at J, with 7 bases between the two ends. The CDR3 nucleotides are TGCGCCAGCAGCTTGGGGGCTTTCACAGATACGCAGTATTTT. Its translation is CASSLGAFTDTQYF.

In DNA, the CDR3 is TGTGCCAGCAGCCCCCCGGGCGGGACAGCGAACAACATTCAGTACTTC. Protein: CASSPPGGTANNIQYF. This chain joins TRBV9 and TRBJ2-4, with a possible D match to TRBD1 (7 bases). Per the germline V gene, CDR1 is SGDLS and CDR2 is YYNGEE. V was trimmed by 4 bases and J by 7 bases, leaving 21 bases between them. This CDR3 is built from 16 residues.